Following are 11 T cell receptor beta chains from one sample sequenced in a study of response to subunit inactivated influenza vaccine. TCRdb used MiXCR to reprocess the RT-PCR reads, holding one entry per CDR3 protein. The repertoire holds about 650,000 distinct CDR3 sequences, with 14% as singletons. The source was PBMCs from blood, collected about 14 days before vaccination. The origin of the receptors is a man aged 50 or older who received an inactivated influenza vaccine.

This clonotype showed up just a few times. The V gene is TRBV4-2, the J gene TRBJ2-3, with D perhaps given as TRBD1 or TRBD2 (5 bases each). This CDR3 region has 15 residues. CDR1 and CDR2 (germline): LGHNA, YNFKEQ. V was trimmed by 3 bases and J by 3 bases, leaving 13 bases between them. The CDR3 coding sequence is TGTGCCAGCAGCCAGTGGCAGGGAGTAACAGATACGCAGTATTTT. This codes for CASSQWQGVTDTQYF.

This clonotype turned up a few times. The V and J genes are TRBV11-2 and TRBJ1-6; D is unclear. CDR3 size: 15 residues. Trimming left V 2 bases short and J 8 bases short, with 13 bases between. CDR1 SGHAT and CDR2 FQNNGV come from the germline V gene. CDR3 DNA: TGTGCCAGCAGCTTAAAGGTGAACAAGGATTCACCCCTCCACTTT. It specifies CASSLKVNKDSPLHF.

The chain couples TRBV4-3 to TRBJ2-1; 9 nucleotides align to TRBD2. CDR1 LGHNA and CDR2 YSLEER come from the germline V gene. CDR3 length equals 17 residues. With 6 bases clipped from V and 0 bases from J, the junction kept 9 bases outside the gene matches. The CDR3 DNA reads as TGCGCCAGCAGTCGGGGCGATAGCGGGAGCTCCTACAATGAGCAGTTCTTC. Residues: CASSRGDSGSSYNEQFF.

As regards this clonotype: A clone one base away is much larger, so this may be a read error. This sequence joins TRBV7-9 and TRBJ2-5; tentatively, D is TRBD2 (6 bases). V was cut by 5 bases and J by 5 bases, with 15 bases left in between. The CDR3 spans 14 residues. Germline V gene data show CDR1 as SEHNR and CDR2 as FQNEAQ (reference sequence). The CDR3 loop is CASSSSGVGETQYF. The DNA for the CDR3 is TGTGCCAGCAGCAGCTCGGGAGTAGGGGAGACCCAGTACTTC.

In this sample, this clonotype turned up a few times. The chain joins TRBV6-1 to TRBJ2-5; 9 nucleotides align to TRBD2. The germline V gene has CDR1 MNHNS and CDR2 SASEGT. Germline trimming cut 5 bases from V and 4 bases from J; bases unmatched to any gene: 5. The CDR3 spans 14 residues. CDR3: CASSPSGGLETQYF. The CDR3 DNA reads as TGTGCCAGCAGTCCCAGCGGGGGGCTAGAGACCCAGTACTTC.

This clonotype has just a few counts. The chain employs TRBV12-3 or TRBV12-4 and TRBJ2-3; perhaps TRBD2 as D (6 bases). V shed 6 bases and J shed 3 bases, with 22 bases lying between them. The length of the CDR3 is 17 residues. CDR3 sequence: CASRPSWVGSGTDTQYF. The CDR3, as DNA: TGTGCCAGCAGGCCTTCGTGGGTCGGGAGTGGGACAGATACGCAGTATTTT.

The sample holds a few counts of this clonotype. This chain joins TRBV12-3 or TRBV12-4 and TRBJ2-1; TRBD1 might be the D (5 bases). This CDR3 contains 13 residues. Trimming removed 5 bases from V and 3 bases from J, with 8 bases in between. CDR3 loop: CASSDSFYNEQFF. The CDR3 region has the DNA TGTGCCAGCAGTGACAGTTTCTACAATGAGCAGTTCTTC.

This chain links TRBV5-1 with TRBJ2-1; TRBD2 agrees at 9 bases. The CDR3 runs 16 residues. The trim removed 4 bases at V and 6 bases at J, leaving 11 bases unmatched. Germline V CDR1 and CDR2: SGHRS, YFSETQ. The CDR3 bases are TGCGCCAGCAGCCCCGCGGCTAGCGGGGTGGCCAATGAGCAGTTCTTC. Its translation: CASSPAASGVANEQFF.

A few counts support this clonotype. V gene TRBV11-1 combines with J gene TRBJ1-1; the D gene is possibly TRBD1 (5 bases). CDR3 length: 19 amino acids. Germline-derived CDR1 and CDR2 are SGHAT and FQDESV (reference sequence). Trimming took off 0 bases at V and 0 bases at J, with 20 bases between the two ends. The CDR3 loop reads CASSLAPGRRQGMNTEAFF. The CDR3 nucleotides read TGTGCCAGCAGCTTAGCACCCGGGAGAAGGCAGGGCATGAACACTGAAGCTTTCTTT.

This clonotype was found a few times. V usage is TRBV6-1 and J usage is TRBJ2-2; D unresolved. The germline CDR1 and CDR2 sequences are MNHNS and SASEGT. V was trimmed by 5 bases and J by 7 bases, leaving 17 bases between them. The CDR3 consists of 15 residues. The chain's CDR3 is CASSPKFRGDGELFF. The CDR3 nucleotides read TGTGCCAGCAGTCCAAAATTTAGAGGAGACGGGGAGCTGTTTTTT.

The gene calls are TRBV5-6 and TRBJ2-4, with a possible D match to TRBD2 (5 bases). The V gene lost 4 bases and the J gene lost 1 base, with 15 bases spanning the gap. The CDR3 totals 16 residues. CDR1 and CDR2 from the germline V gene are SGHDT and YYEEEE. CDR3 loop: CASSRDVILAKNIQYF. CDR3 bases: TGTGCCAGCAGCCGGGATGTAATCTTGGCCAAAAACATTCAGTACTTC.